Each of the 6 T cell receptor beta chains below was sequenced from the same sample in a study of identical twins. Using its own MiXCR run on the 5' RACE reads, TCRdb lists one record per CDR3 protein. Among fewer than 900,000 distinct CDR3 sequences listed, 18% were seen once. This sample was also put to use in a study of T cells expressing NK-cell markers.

Material for sequencing was PBMCs. Every receptor here comes from a woman younger than 30 in good health.

The CDR3 loop reads CASSSGRGIHEQYF. The CDR3 bases are TGTGCCAGCAGCTCAGGTCGGGGGATCCACGAGCAGTACTTC. The chain combines TRBV7-8 with TRBJ2-7, with a weak D call TRBD2 (6 bases). Trimming took 4 bases from V and 5 from J, leaving 15 bases between them. The CDR3 extends over 14 amino acids. In germline, CDR1 is SGHVS, CDR2 FQNEAQ.

The chain has TRBV9 and TRBJ2-1; D possibly matches TRBD1 or TRBD2 (5 bases each). The germline gives CDR1 SGDLS, CDR2 YYNGEE. There are 15 residues in the CDR3. The germline V and J ends were trimmed by 2 bases and 1 base, with 10 bases remaining between them. CDR3 in amino acids: CASSVGRDSYNEQFF. The CDR3, as DNA: TGTGCCAGCAGCGTGGGACGGGATTCCTACAATGAGCAGTTCTTC.

This clonotype was recorded once. The CDR3: CASSPGLAGGGERRYF. In DNA form, the CDR3 reads TGTGCCAGCAGCCCCGGACTAGCGGGAGGTGGTGAACGGCGGTACTTC. The chain joins TRBV5-6 to TRBJ2-7, with 14 positions matching TRBD2. The CDR3 length is 16 residues. V trimming: 4 bases; J trimming: 12 bases; junction bases outside the gene matches: 15. From germline, CDR1 is SGHDT and CDR2 YYEEEE. Looking up the rest from reference TRBV5-6 and TRBJ2-7 gives the full variable domain: DAGVTQSPTHLIKTRGQQVTLRCSPKSGHDTVSWYQQALGQGPQFIFQYYEEEERQRGNFPDRFSGHQFPNYSSELNVNALLLGDSALYLCASSPGLAGGGERRYFGPGTRLTVT.

This clonotype has a handful of counts. CDR3 residues: CASSPRTSWEQYF. As DNA, the CDR3 is TGTGCCAGCAGCCCCCGGACTAGCTGGGAGCAGTACTTC. This chain joins TRBV7-2 and TRBJ2-7; 8 nucleotides agree with TRBD2. The CDR3 extends over 13 amino acids. The V segment lost 5 bases and the J segment 7 bases; nucleotides outside the gene matches: 7. Germline CDR1 and CDR2: SGHTA and FQGNSA.

The chain employs TRBV11-1 and TRBJ1-5; 10 bases are shared with TRBD1. CDR1 is SGHAT and CDR2 is FQDESV in the germline V gene (reference sequence). The ends lost 6 bases at V and 9 bases at J; junction bases unmatched: 20. This CDR3 contains 18 residues. This chain's CDR3 is CASSFRDRGNWAVGPQHF. The CDR3 bases are TGTGCCAGCAGTTTCCGGGACAGGGGAAATTGGGCCGTTGGGCCCCAGCATTTT. Supplemented by reference TRBV11-1 and TRBJ1-5, the full variable domain reads EAEVAQSPRYKITEKSQAVAFWCDPISGHATLYWYRQILGQGPELLVQFQDESVVDDSQLPKDRFSAERLKGVDSTLKIQPAELGDSAMYLCASSFRDRGNWAVGPQHFGDGTRLSIL.

This clonotype was seen at least ten times. The junction shows a germline mismatch at one end, possibly a read error. J is TRBJ2-2 and V is TRBV12-3 or TRBV12-4; tentative D call: TRBD1 (6 bases). This CDR3 has 13 amino acids. The DNA of the CDR3 is TGTGCCAGCAGCTTAGGGGGCACCGGGGAGCTGTTTTTT. Protein sequence: CASSLGGTGELFF.